This T cell receptor (beta chain) was profiled in a study of blood T cell repertoires in COVID-19. The wider study: COVID-19 samples collected from the United States, Italy and Spain covered acute and convalescent phases. Nucleic acid was either cDNA or gDNA, and it came from T cells, B-cell-depleted T cells, or PBMCs.

Authors' processing steps: Reference gene primer amplification yielded estimated nucleated cell counts. Method: immunoSEQ multiplex PCR; TCRdb's copy keeps in-frame clones and lacks some. V, J and clone size derive from that table, while D and trimming were established from the DNA sequence. The sample holds around 30,000 clones; roughly 84% are singletons and the top ten take approximately 25%. This CDR3 has 12 amino acids. Losses at the gene ends were 3 bases for V and 7 bases for J; bases not matched to a gene: 3. Germline values: CDR1 GTSNPN, CDR2 SVGIG (reference sequence). The specimen sequenced was peripheral blood. This receptor was obtained from a human donor in a cohort sampled during active COVID-19. The gene calls are TRBV30 and TRBJ1-2; 9 positions match TRBD1. The CDR3 DNA follows: TGTGCCTGGAGGGACAGGGGCCGTGGCTACACCTTC. Its protein is CAWRDRGRGYTF.